This TCR beta chain emerged from a study of PD-1 blockade in classical Hodgkin lymphoma. Overall study findings and caveats: Reports indicated that newly diagnosed patients had lower baseline TCR diversity than healthy donors did. Exclusion applied to patients who initiated nivolumab less than 1 year following ASCT. What drove the repertoire differences, possibly disease activity or prior therapy, has not been defined.

V was pared by 6 bases and J by 4 bases, with 7 bases of the junction left unmatched. This CDR3 contains 14 residues. Looked up from germline, CDR1 is MNHEY and CDR2 is SMNVEV (reference sequence). All the patients suffered relapse after autologous stem cell transplantation, and brentuximab vedotin exposure differed. Patients had relapsed/refractory classical Hodgkin lymphoma with complete response, partial response or progressive disease as best response. Sequencing was performed with immunoSEQ multiplex PCR; in TCRdb, only in-frame clones are kept and a portion is missing. In the table there are almost 85,000 clones, around 86% of which are singletons. Concerning this clone itself: Its antigen is currently unknown.

The sample was peripheral blood mononuclear cells (PBMCs), taken at baseline. The clonotype originates from a human donor with classical Hodgkin lymphoma. The chain uses TRBV27 and TRBJ1-2; 8 bases agree with TRBD1. The CDR3 sequence is CASSQTGDLYGYTF. As DNA, the CDR3 is TGTGCCAGCAGCCAGACAGGGGACCTCTATGGCTACACCTTC.